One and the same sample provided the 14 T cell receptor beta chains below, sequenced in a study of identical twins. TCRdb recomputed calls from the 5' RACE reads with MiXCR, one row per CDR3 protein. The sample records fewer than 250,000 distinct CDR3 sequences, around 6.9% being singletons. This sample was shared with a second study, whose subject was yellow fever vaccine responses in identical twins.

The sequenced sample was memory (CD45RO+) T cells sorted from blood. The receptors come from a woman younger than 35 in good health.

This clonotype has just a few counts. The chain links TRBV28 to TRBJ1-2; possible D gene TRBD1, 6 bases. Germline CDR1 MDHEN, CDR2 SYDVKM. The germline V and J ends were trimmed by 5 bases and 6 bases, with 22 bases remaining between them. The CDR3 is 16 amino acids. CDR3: CASSPTTGGAKDGYTF. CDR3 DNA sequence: TGTGCCAGCAGTCCAACCACGGGGGGGGCCAAGGATGGCTACACCTTC.

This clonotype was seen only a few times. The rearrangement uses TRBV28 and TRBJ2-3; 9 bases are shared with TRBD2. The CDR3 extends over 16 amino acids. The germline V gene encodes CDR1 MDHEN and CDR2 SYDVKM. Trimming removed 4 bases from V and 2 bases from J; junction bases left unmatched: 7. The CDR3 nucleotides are TGTGCCAGCAGTTCAATACTAGCGGGTCCCACAGATACGCAGTATTTT. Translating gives CASSSILAGPTDTQYF. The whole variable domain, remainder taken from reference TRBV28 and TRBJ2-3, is DVKVTQSSRYLVKRTGEKVFLECVQDMDHENMFWYRQDPGLGLRLIYFSYDVKMKEKGDIPEGYSVSREKKERFSLILESASTNQTSMYLCASSSILAGPTDTQYFGPGTRLTVL.

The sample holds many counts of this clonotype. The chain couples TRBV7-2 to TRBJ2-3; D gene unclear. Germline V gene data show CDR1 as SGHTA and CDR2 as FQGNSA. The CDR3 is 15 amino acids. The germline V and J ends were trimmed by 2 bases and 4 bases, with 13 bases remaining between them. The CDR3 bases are TGTGCCAGCAGCTTAAGGTCTAGGTGGCCAGATACGCAGTATTTT. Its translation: CASSLRSRWPDTQYF. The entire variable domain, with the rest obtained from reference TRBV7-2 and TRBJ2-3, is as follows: GAGVSQSPSNKVTEKGKDVELRCDPISGHTALYWYRQSLGQGLEFLIYFQGNSAPDKSGLPSDRFSAERTGGSVSTLTIQRTQQEDSAVYLCASSLRSRWPDTQYFGPGTRLTVL.

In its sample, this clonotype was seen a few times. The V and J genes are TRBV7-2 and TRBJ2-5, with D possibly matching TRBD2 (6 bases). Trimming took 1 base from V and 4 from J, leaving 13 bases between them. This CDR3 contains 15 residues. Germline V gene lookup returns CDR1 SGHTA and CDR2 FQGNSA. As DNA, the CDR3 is TGTGCCAGCAGCTTAGGTACGGGAGCGGGAGAGACCCAGTACTTC. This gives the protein CASSLGTGAGETQYF.

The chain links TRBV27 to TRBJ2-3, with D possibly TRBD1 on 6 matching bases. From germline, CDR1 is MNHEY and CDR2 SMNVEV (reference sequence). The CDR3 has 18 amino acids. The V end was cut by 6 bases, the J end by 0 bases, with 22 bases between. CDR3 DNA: TGTGCCAGCAGATATACTCAGAGTCCACAGGGTAGCACAGATACGCAGTATTTT. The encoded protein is CASRYTQSPQGSTDTQYF.

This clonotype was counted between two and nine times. CDR3 sequence reads: CASSLRSGGETQYF. The CDR3 nucleotides read TGTGCCAGCAGCCTCAGGTCGGGGGGCGAGACCCAGTACTTC. V usage is TRBV11-2 and J usage is TRBJ2-5, with D possibly being TRBD2 (7 bases). The V gene's germline CDR1 is SGHAT and CDR2 FQNNGV. The CDR3 length is 14 residues. Between the trimmed V and J ends, which lost 5 bases and 5 bases, there was a span of 15 bases.

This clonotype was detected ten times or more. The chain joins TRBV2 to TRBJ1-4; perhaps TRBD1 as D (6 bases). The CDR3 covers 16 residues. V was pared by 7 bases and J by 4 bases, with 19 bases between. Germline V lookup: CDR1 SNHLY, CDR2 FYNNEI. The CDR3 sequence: CASIGRGDNDNEKLFF. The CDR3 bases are TGTGCCAGCATAGGGAGGGGGGACAACGATAATGAAAAACTGTTTTTT.

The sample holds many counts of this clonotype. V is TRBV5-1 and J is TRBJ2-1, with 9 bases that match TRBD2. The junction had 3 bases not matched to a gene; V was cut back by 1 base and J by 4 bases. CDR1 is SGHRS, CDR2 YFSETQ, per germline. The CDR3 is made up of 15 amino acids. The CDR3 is CASSLKAGGYNEQFF. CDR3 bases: TGCGCCAGCAGCTTGAAAGCGGGGGGTTACAATGAGCAGTTCTTC.

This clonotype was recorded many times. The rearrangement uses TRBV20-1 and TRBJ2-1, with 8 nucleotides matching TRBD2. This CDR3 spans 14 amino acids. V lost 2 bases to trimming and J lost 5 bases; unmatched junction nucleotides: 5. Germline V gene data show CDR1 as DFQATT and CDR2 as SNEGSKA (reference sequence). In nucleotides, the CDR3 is TGCAGTGCTAGACTAGCGCGGGGGGACAATGAGCAGTTCTTC. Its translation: CSARLARGDNEQFF.

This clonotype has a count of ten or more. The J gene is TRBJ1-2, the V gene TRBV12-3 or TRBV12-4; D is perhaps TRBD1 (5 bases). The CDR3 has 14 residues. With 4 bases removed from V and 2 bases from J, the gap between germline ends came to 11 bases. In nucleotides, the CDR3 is TGTGCCAGCAGTTCGGGGGGACCAAACTATGGCTACACCTTC. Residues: CASSSGGPNYGYTF.

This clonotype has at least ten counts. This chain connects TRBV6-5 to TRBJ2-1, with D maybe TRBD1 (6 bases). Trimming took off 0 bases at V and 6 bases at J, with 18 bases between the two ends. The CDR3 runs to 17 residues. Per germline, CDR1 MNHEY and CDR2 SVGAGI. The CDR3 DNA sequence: TGTGCCAGCAGTTACTCGACCGGGACAACGAGGATCAATGAGCAGTTCTTC. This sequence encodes CASSYSTGTTRINEQFF.

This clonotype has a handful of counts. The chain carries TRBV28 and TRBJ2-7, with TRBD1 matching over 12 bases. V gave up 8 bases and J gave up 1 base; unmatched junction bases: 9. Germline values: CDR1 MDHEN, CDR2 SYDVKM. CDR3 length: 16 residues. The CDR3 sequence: CASRLGTGGLSYEQYF. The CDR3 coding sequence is TGTGCCAGCCGTCTTGGGACAGGGGGCTTGTCCTACGAGCAGTACTTC.

CDR3 nucleotide sequence: TGTGCCAGCAGTTACTTGGCTAGCGGGAGGGGTGAGCAGTACTTC. Protein product: CASSYLASGRGEQYF. This chain joins TRBV6-5 and TRBJ2-7; 12 positions match TRBD2. J gave up 7 bases and V 1 base, and 5 bases lay outside the gene matches. Germline assignment: CDR1 MNHEY and CDR2 SVGAGI. This CDR3 spans 15 amino acids.

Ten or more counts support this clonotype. This CDR3 reads CASSPGTSYQETQYF. The DNA of the CDR3 is TGTGCCAGCAGCCCTGGGACTTCGTACCAAGAGACCCAGTACTTC. V gene TRBV9 combines with J gene TRBJ2-5, with a weak D call TRBD2 (6 bases). Germline-derived CDR1 and CDR2 are SGDLS and YYNGEE. The CDR3 is 15 residues long. Deletions cut 4 bases from V and 0 bases from J, with 13 bases between.